This T cell receptor beta chain derives from a study of T cells in tumors after PD-1 blockade. Whole-study results and caveats: Peripheral recruitment is suggested, as some novel exhausted tumor clones were in pre-treatment blood.

Sequencing used immunoSEQ multiplex PCR; TCRdb keeps in-frame clones, though not all of them. The sample holds roughly 19,000 clones, over 75% seen once. This clone is medium-sized in the sample. The antigen remains unidentified. V dropped 2 bases and J dropped 5 bases, with 12 bases sitting between them. The CDR3 contains 14 residues. CDR1 and CDR2 from the germline V gene are MNHEY and SMNVEV (reference sequence). The chain recombines TRBV27 with TRBJ1-2; possible D gene TRBD1, 5 bases. This receptor was identified in a human donor with advanced basal cell or squamous cell carcinoma (not recorded which). This sample comprised PBMCs, obtained after anti-PD-1 therapy. As DNA, the CDR3 is TGTGCCAGCAGTTTAGTGAACGGGGGTTATGGCTACACCTTC. Protein product: CASSLVNGGYGYTF.